A selection of T cell receptor beta chains follows, all from one sample in a study of OX40 agonist ivuxolimab in advanced cancers. Repertoires were generated with immunoSEQ multiplex PCR, while TCRdb's copy carries only in-frame clones and drops some. This sample has over 85,000 clones; around 85% occur once, and the top ten carry about 1.6%. The source was CD4+ or CD8+ T cells sorted from blood, collected in a trial of the OX40 agonist ivuxolimab. The receptors come from an adult with an advanced solid tumor such as melanoma, head and neck, liver or kidney cancer. CDR3s include the opening cysteine and the closing phenylalanine or tryptophan. D genes are given only for firm matches. A clone size is listed for some rows: how often the clone was seen (once, few, many), or a class if it is expanded.

size: few; D: NA; V: TRBV7-2; length: 13; J: TRBJ1-5; CDR3: CASSFQGLVPQHF; DNA: TGTGCCAGCAGCTTCCAGGGTCTGGTGCCCCAGCATTTT
size: NA; D: NA; V: TRBV7-9; length: 17; J: TRBJ1-3; CDR3: CASSLPLGGEAGNTIYF; DNA: TGTGCCAGCAGCCTCCCACTTGGGGGGGAGGCTGGAAACACCATATATTTT
size: NA; D: NA; V: TRBV21-1; length: 13; J: TRBJ1-2; CDR3: CASSGQGTDGYTF; DNA: TGTGCCAGCAGCGGACAGGGTACCGATGGCTACACCTTC
size: NA; D: TRBD2; V: TRBV9; length: 16; J: TRBJ2-2; CDR3: CASSPGLAGRTGELFF; DNA: TGTGCCAGCAGCCCGGGACTAGCGGGAAGGACCGGGGAGCTGTTTTTT
size: few; D: NA; V: TRBV6-1; length: 12; J: TRBJ2-5; CDR3: CASSEERKTQYF; DNA: TGTGCCAGCAGTGAAGAACGAAAGACCCAGTACTTC
size: few; D: NA; V: TRBV20-1; length: 11; J: TRBJ1-1; CDR3: CSAVDGLGAFF; DNA: TGCAGTGCTGTGGACGGCCTCGGAGCTTTCTTT
size: NA; D: TRBD2; V: TRBV2; length: 14; J: TRBJ2-1; CDR3: CASRTIREGNEQFF; DNA: TGTGCCAGCAGGACAATCAGGGAGGGGAATGAGCAGTTCTTC
size: NA; D: TRBD1; V: TRBV30; length: 13; J: TRBJ1-2; CDR3: CAWSAQGTYGYTF; DNA: TGTGCCTGGAGCGCACAGGGGACATATGGCTACACCTTC
size: NA; D: NA; V: TRBV29-1; length: 12; J: TRBJ2-1; CDR3: CSVLKGRHEQFF; DNA: TGCAGCGTTCTGAAAGGGCGGCATGAGCAGTTCTTC
size: NA; D: TRBD1; V: TRBV13; length: 15; J: TRBJ2-5; CDR3: CASSLAAQGQETQYF; DNA: TGTGCCAGCAGCTTAGCCGCACAGGGGCAAGAGACCCAGTACTTC
size: NA; D: NA; V: TRBV6-5; length: 15; J: TRBJ1-3; CDR3: CASSSRGNSGNTIYF; DNA: TGTGCCAGCAGTTCCCGGGGAAACTCTGGAAACACCATATATTTT